This T cell receptor (beta chain) was sequenced during a study of cytomegalovirus exposure and HLA in healthy donors. On the study more broadly: The Caucasian-associated ancestry cluster held around four fifths of around 380 genotyped donors. Study-level results: In vitro, a few CMV-associated chains proved specific for CMV antigens. TCR beta sequences numbering 16,951 were associated with HLA alleles at 0.05 false discovery rate in a later analysis. The HLA-A and HLA-B alleles of most subjects were reportedly predicted accurately from TCR beta sequences.

This CDR3 has 14 residues. Germline CDR1 reads SEHNR; CDR2 reads FQNEAQ (reference sequence). Between the trimmed V and J ends, which lost 1 base and 2 bases, there was a span of 9 bases. The study ran its PCR with 60 Vbeta and 13 Jbeta primers. Sequencing was performed with immunoSEQ multiplex PCR; in TCRdb, only in-frame clones are kept and a portion is missing. The repertoire holds under 200,000 clones, with approximately 80% as singletons. This clone has more than one count but fewer than ten. The target antigen is unknown. This receptor was identified in a man between 50 and 59 years old in good health and CMV-seropositive. The sample taken for sequencing was PBMCs. This chain joins TRBV7-9 and TRBJ2-7; tentative D call: TRBD1 (5 bases). CDR3 DNA sequence: TGTGCCAGCAGCTTAGTGGGGCCCACCTACGAGCAGTACTTC. Protein sequence: CASSLVGPTYEQYF.